The entry that follows covers one T cell receptor beta chain sequence. The record originates from a study of response to subunit inactivated influenza vaccine. MiXCR, applied by TCRdb to the RT-PCR reads, yields one record per CDR3 protein. The table includes around 480,000 distinct CDR3 sequences, approximately 15% detected once. The CDR3 loop spans 15 amino acids. Germline trimming cut 3 bases from V and 5 bases from J; bases unmatched to any gene: 6. Per germline, CDR1 KGHDR and CDR2 SFDVKD. Sequencing was performed on CD4+ T cells sorted from PBMCs, taken roughly 24 months after vaccination. The receptor comes from a man between 50 and 75 years old who received an inactivated influenza vaccine. J is TRBJ2-5 and V is TRBV24-1, with 9 bases that match TRBD1. CDR3 nucleotides: TGTGCCACCAGTGATAAACCCGGGACAGGGGAGACCCAGTACTTC. The encoded protein is CATSDKPGTGETQYF.